Listed below are T cell receptor beta chains from one sample, sequenced in a study of OX40 agonist ivuxolimab in advanced cancers. The data were produced by immunoSEQ multiplex PCR, yet TCRdb's version contains in-frame clones alone and is incomplete. The data contain more than 85,000 clones, 89% of them singletons. Sequenced here: CD4+ or CD8+ T cells sorted from blood, sampled in a trial of the OX40 agonist ivuxolimab. Receptor source: an adult with an advanced solid tumor such as melanoma, head and neck, liver or kidney cancer. Each CDR3 is given with its conserved first and last residue. The D gene is left open where the match is weak. Size is stated for part of the rows, as once, few or many counts, or as a class when the clone is expanded.

clone_size j_call v_call d_call cdr3_aa cdr3_nt
NA TRBJ1-1 TRBV6-6 NA CASSYSYGMNTEAFF TGTGCCAGCAGTTACTCTTACGGTATGAACACTGAAGCTTTCTTT
NA TRBJ1-2 TRBV28 NA CASTEFGYGYTF TGTGCCAGCACTGAATTCGGTTATGGCTACACCTTC
once TRBJ2-3 TRBV30 NA CAWTEGSTDTQYF TGTGCCTGGACTGAGGGGAGCACAGATACGCAGTATTTT
NA TRBJ2-3 TRBV7-9 NA CASSGKRVAGDTQYF TGTGCCAGCAGCGGAAAGAGGGTAGCCGGAGATACGCAGTATTTT
few TRBJ1-1 TRBV18 NA CASSPQRNTEAFF TGTGCCAGCTCACCTCAGCGGAACACTGAAGCTTTCTTT
NA TRBJ2-1 TRBV9 TRBD2 CASSVESSGSYNEQFF TGTGCCAGCAGCGTAGAGAGTAGCGGGAGCTACAATGAGCAGTTCTTC
NA TRBJ2-1 TRBV10-3 NA CAIRDPEGEQFF TGTGCCATCAGGGACCCCGAGGGAGAGCAGTTCTTC
NA TRBJ2-5 TRBV7-9 NA CASSPFGSQETQYF TGTGCCAGCAGCCCCTTTGGATCACAAGAGACCCAGTACTTC
NA TRBJ1-1 TRBV15 NA CATSRDRRNTEAFF TGTGCCACCAGCAGAGATAGAAGGAACACTGAAGCTTTCTTT
NA TRBJ1-6 TRBV4-3 NA CASSQGSTGYNSPLHF TGCGCCAGCAGCCAAGGGTCCACAGGGTATAATTCACCCCTCCACTTT
NA TRBJ1-3 TRBV9 NA CASSVDSISSGNTIYF TGTGCCAGCAGCGTGGACTCCATAAGCTCTGGAAACACCATATATTTT
NA TRBJ2-2 TRBV11-3 NA CASSFGRDSTNTGELFF TGTGCCAGCAGCTTCGGCCGCGACAGTACGAACACCGGGGAGCTGTTTTTT
NA TRBJ2-7 TRBV5-4 TRBD2 CASSSGTSTTYEQYF TGTGCCAGCAGCTCCGGGACTAGCACGACCTACGAGCAGTACTTC
NA TRBJ2-7 TRBV6-5 NA CASIRDPTVPYEQYF TGTGCCAGCATTAGGGACCCGACAGTTCCCTACGAGCAGTACTTC
once TRBJ2-1 TRBV7-7 TRBD2 CASSHNSGTGNEQFF TGTGCTAGCAGCCATAATAGCGGGACGGGTAATGAGCAGTTCTTC
NA TRBJ1-2 TRBV5-1 TRBD1 CASSLDGTASGYTF TGCGCCAGCAGCTTGGACGGGACAGCCTCTGGCTACACCTTC
once TRBJ2-5 TRBV30 NA CAWSVVGGLETQYF TGTGCCTGGAGTGTAGTCGGGGGCTTGGAGACCCAGTACTTC
NA TRBJ2-5 TRBV30 NA CAWSLSGIPKSPQYF TGTGCCTGGAGTCTCTCAGGGATTCCCAAAAGTCCCCAGTACTTC
NA TRBJ2-7 TRBV18 NA CASSPGGGSSSYEQYF TGTGCCAGCTCACCAGGTGGAGGGTCAAGCTCCTACGAGCAGTACTTC
few TRBJ2-3 TRBV7-9 TRBD2 CASSPKGLAGGRDTQYF TGTGCCAGCAGCCCCAAGGGACTAGCGGGGGGACGGGATACGCAGTATTTT
NA TRBJ1-4 TRBV4-1 TRBD1 CASSQSRQGENEKLFF TGCGCCAGCAGCCAATCGCGACAGGGGGAGAATGAAAAACTGTTTTTT
NA TRBJ1-5 TRBV15 NA CATSRGNQPQHF TGTGCCACCAGCAGGGGGAATCAGCCCCAGCATTTT
NA TRBJ2-6 TRBV7-6 NA CASLIAGANVLTF TGTGCCAGCTTGATTGCTGGGGCCAACGTCCTGACTTTC
NA TRBJ2-7 TRBV2 NA CASRVYSYEQYF TGTGCCAGCAGAGTGTACTCCTACGAGCAGTACTTC
NA TRBJ1-1 TRBV12-5 NA CASGLGGGTEAFF TGTGCTAGTGGCCTCGGGGGGGGCACTGAAGCTTTCTTT
NA TRBJ1-5 TRBV19 NA CATRDRLGSGINQPQHF TGTGCCACCCGCGACAGGCTAGGCAGTGGAATCAATCAGCCCCAGCATTTT
NA TRBJ1-5 TRBV5-6 NA CASSLASRNQPQHF TGTGCCAGCAGCTTGGCGAGCAGGAATCAGCCCCAGCATTTT
NA TRBJ1-5 TRBV5-1 NA CASSLGFAQPQHF TGCGCCAGCAGCTTGGGGTTTGCGCAGCCCCAGCATTTT
NA TRBJ2-1 TRBV10-3 TRBD2 CAISDRLAGSYNEQFF TGTGCCATCAGTGACCGACTAGCGGGAAGCTACAATGAGCAGTTCTTC
NA TRBJ1-2 TRBV6-1 NA CARSSRTMYGYTF TGTGCCAGGTCCAGTCGAACCATGTATGGCTACACCTTC
NA TRBJ1-2 TRBV30 TRBD1 CAWSYFRGQGYNYGYTF TGTGCCTGGAGTTACTTTCGGGGACAGGGATATAACTATGGCTACACCTTC
few TRBJ1-2 TRBV10-3 NA CAISESGNSYGYTF TGTGCCATCAGTGAGTCCGGTAATTCATATGGCTACACCTTC
NA TRBJ2-7 TRBV7-2 TRBD1 CASSLAGQGYEQYF TGTGCCAGCAGCTTAGCGGGACAGGGCTACGAGCAGTACTTC
NA TRBJ1-1 TRBV9 NA CASSSGVREGTEAFF TGTGCCAGCAGCTCCGGGGTACGCGAAGGCACTGAAGCTTTCTTT
NA TRBJ2-1 TRBV6-1 NA CASCYLGYNEQFF TGTGCCAGCTGCTATTTAGGCTACAATGAGCAGTTCTTC
NA TRBJ2-1 TRBV7-2 NA CASSLEGTFLNEQFF TGTGCCAGCAGCTTAGAAGGTACCTTCTTGAATGAGCAGTTCTTC
few TRBJ2-7 TRBV6-1 NA CASNQGGEQYF TGTGCCAGCAACCAGGGGGGCGAGCAGTACTTC
NA TRBJ2-7 TRBV7-3 NA CASSLMGAGYEQYF TGTGCCAGCAGCTTAATGGGGGCGGGTTACGAGCAGTACTTC
once TRBJ1-4 TRBV9 TRBD1 CASTKQDRGGKLFF TGTGCCAGCACGAAACAGGACAGGGGAGGAAAACTGTTTTTT